These 5 T cell receptor beta chains were sequenced from one sample in a study of response to subunit inactivated influenza vaccine. Each CDR3 protein gets one entry after TCRdb re-called the RT-PCR reads with MiXCR. The data show roughly 620,000 distinct CDR3 sequences, about 11% seen once. Separately, the same data were catalogued under a study of T cells expressing NK-cell markers. That work contributes: Synthesis of TCR beta cDNA relied on 5'RACE template switching carrying UMIs.

This specimen consisted of PBMCs from blood, obtained on the day of vaccination. Receptors were obtained from a man aged 45-65 years who received an inactivated influenza vaccine.

The rearrangement joins TRBV20-1 to TRBJ2-3; D is unclear. V was trimmed by 6 bases and J by 1 base, leaving 14 bases between them. CDR1 and CDR2 (germline): DFQATT, SNEGSKA (reference sequence). The CDR3 length is 14 residues. As DNA, the CDR3 is TGCAGTGCCCCTCTTTCTCGGGGCACAGATACGCAGTATTTT. Translating it yields CSAPLSRGTDTQYF.

This clonotype showed up many times. The V call is TRBV7-2, the J call TRBJ2-7; TRBD2 matches at 7 bases. The CDR3 runs to 14 residues. V lost 4 bases and J lost 9; bases outside the gene matches: 12. Germline CDR1 is SGHTA and CDR2 is FQGNSA. The CDR3 here is CASSSGTGDYSQYF. CDR3 nucleotide sequence: TGTGCCAGCAGCTCCGGGACTGGGGACTATTCGCAGTACTTC.

There are many counts of this clonotype. This rearrangement joins TRBV4-1 to TRBJ2-1; D is tentatively TRBD1 or TRBD2 (5 bases each). This CDR3 has 15 amino acids. Trimming removed 4 bases at V and 0 bases at J, with 10 bases between. CDR1 is MGHRA, CDR2 YSYEKL, per germline. CDR3 region: CASSPGTDSYNEQFF. Here the CDR3 DNA reads TGCGCCAGCAGCCCCGGGACGGACTCCTACAATGAGCAGTTCTTC.

This clonotype was seen repeatedly, ten times or more. The chain recombines TRBV9 with TRBJ2-2; 9 positions match TRBD1. The V gene's germline CDR1 is SGDLS and CDR2 YYNGEE. The CDR3 is made up of 16 amino acids. Trimming at V came to 4 bases and at J to 3 bases, leaving 7 bases not matched to a gene. The CDR3 DNA sequence: TGTGCCAGCAGCCCTGGAGGACAGGGGCACACCGGGGAGCTGTTTTTT. Translated: CASSPGGQGHTGELFF.

This clonotype showed up many times. The DNA for the CDR3 is TGCGCCAGCAGCCAAGATAGGACAGGGGCCTATGGCTACACCTTC. It encodes CASSQDRTGAYGYTF. The chain carries TRBV4-3 and TRBJ1-2, with TRBD1 matching over 9 bases. This CDR3 spans 15 amino acids. CDR1 is LGHNA and CDR2 is YSLEER in the germline V gene. V gave up 0 bases and J gave up 4 bases; unmatched junction bases: 3.